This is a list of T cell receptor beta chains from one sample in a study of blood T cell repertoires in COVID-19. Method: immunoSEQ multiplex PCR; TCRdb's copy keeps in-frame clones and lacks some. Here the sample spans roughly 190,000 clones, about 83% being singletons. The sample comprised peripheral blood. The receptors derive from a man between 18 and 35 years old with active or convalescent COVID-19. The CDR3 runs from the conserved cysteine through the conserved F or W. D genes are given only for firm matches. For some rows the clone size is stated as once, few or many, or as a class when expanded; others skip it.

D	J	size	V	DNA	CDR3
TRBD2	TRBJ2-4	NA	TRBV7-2	TGTGCCAGCAGCTTAGACAGCGGGATAGCGGACATTCAGTACTTC	CASSLDSGIADIQYF
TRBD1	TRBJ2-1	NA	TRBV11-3	TGTGCCAGCAGCTACTCGGACAGGGTATACAATGAGCAGTTCTTC	CASSYSDRVYNEQFF
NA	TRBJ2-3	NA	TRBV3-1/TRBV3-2	TGTGCCAGCAGCTCCGGGGATACGCAGTATTTT	CASSSGDTQYF
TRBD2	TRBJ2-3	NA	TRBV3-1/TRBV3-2	TGTGCCAGCAGCCAAGAAGACGCGGGACTAGCGGGTACGCAGTATTTT	CASSQEDAGLAGTQYF
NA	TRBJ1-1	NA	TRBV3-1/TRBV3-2	TGTGCCAGCAGCCAACATAACGGGGGGAACACTGAAGCTTTCTTT	CASSQHNGGNTEAFF
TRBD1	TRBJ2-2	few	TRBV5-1	TGCGCCAGCAGCACTCAACAGGGGACGGGCGGGGAGCTGTTTTTT	CASSTQQGTGGELFF
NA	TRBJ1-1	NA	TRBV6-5	TGTGCCAGCAGTATCGCCCCCAGGGAGGGAGCTTTCTTT	CASSIAPREGAFF
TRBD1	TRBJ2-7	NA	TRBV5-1	TGCGCCAGCAGCTCGACACCTACAGGGGGCGAGCAGTACTTC	CASSSTPTGGEQYF
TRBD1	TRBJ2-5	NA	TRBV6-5	TGTGCCAGCAGTTACACAGGGGGTGGACAAGAGACCCAGTACTTC	CASSYTGGGQETQYF
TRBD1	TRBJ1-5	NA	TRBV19	TGTGCCAGTAGTATCTGGGGACAGGGCTATCAGCCCCAGCATTTT	CASSIWGQGYQPQHF
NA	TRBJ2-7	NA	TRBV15	TGTGCCACGTCGGAAGCGGACTCTTACTACGAGCAGTACTTC	CATSEADSYYEQYF
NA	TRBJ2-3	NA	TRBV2	TGTGCCAGCAGTGACCCAGAGCTATCCGGGACACACAGCACAGATACGCAGTATTTT	CASSDPELSGTHSTDTQYF
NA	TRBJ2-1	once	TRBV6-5	TGTGCCAGCAGTTCGGGTTTCAATGAGCAGTTCTTC	CASSSGFNEQFF
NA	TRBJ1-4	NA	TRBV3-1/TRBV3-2	TGTGCCAGCAGCCTCATACAGGGTCAGGAGGCTAATGAAAAACTGTTTTTT	CASSLIQGQEANEKLFF
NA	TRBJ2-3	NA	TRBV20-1	TGCAGTGCTAGTACGGAGACTAACACAGATACGCAGTATTTT	CSASTETNTDTQYF
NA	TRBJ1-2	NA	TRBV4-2	TGTGCCAGCAGCCCTTCGCAAAGGGGCCGCTATGGCTACACCTTC	CASSPSQRGRYGYTF
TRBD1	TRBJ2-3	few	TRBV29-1	TGCAGCGTTTCCGGGACAGGGGGTCGAGATACGCAGTATTTT	CSVSGTGGRDTQYF
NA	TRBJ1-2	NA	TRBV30	TGTGCCTGGAGTGCAGTCTCAGAGGCCGTGTCGAATGGCTACACCTTC	CAWSAVSEAVSNGYTF
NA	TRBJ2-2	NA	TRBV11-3	TGTGCCAGCAGCCCCCCTAGATTTCGGGCCGGGGAGCTGTTTTTT	CASSPPRFRAGELFF
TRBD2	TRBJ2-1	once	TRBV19	TGTGCCAGTAGTCGTATAGCTGGGGCTAGCGGGGGGAATGAGCAGTTCTTC	CASSRIAGASGGNEQFF
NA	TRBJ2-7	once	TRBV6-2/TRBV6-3	TGTGCCAGCAGCACGGACAGTTACGAGCAGTACTTC	CASSTDSYEQYF
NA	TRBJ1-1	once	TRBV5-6	TGTGCCAGAGGGACAGAAGCTTTCTTT	CARGTEAFF
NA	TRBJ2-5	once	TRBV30	TGTGCCTGGAAACAGGAAGAGACCCAGTACTTC	CAWKQEETQYF
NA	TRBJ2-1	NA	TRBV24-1	TGTGCCACCAGTGGAGACAGAAATTACAATGAGCAGTTCTTC	CATSGDRNYNEQFF
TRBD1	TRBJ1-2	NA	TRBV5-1	TGCGCCAGCAGCTTGGGTGGGGACAGGGTACTCTATGGCTACACCTTC	CASSLGGDRVLYGYTF
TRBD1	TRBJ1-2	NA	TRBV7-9	TGTGCCAGCAGCCAGACAGGGGGTTTAGGCTACACCTTC	CASSQTGGLGYTF
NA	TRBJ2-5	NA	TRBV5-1	TGCGCCAGCGTTATCCGGGAACCCTCAGAGACCCAGTACTTC	CASVIREPSETQYF
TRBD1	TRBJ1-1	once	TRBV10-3	TGTGCCATCAGTGAGTCAATCGACAGGGGGGCTGAAGCTTTCTTT	CAISESIDRGAEAFF
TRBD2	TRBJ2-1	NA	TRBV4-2	TGTGCCAGCAGCCAGCGTGGGTCTAGCGGGAGCAATGAGCAGTTCTTC	CASSQRGSSGSNEQFF
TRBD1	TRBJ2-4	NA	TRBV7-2	TGTGCCAGCAGCCGGGACAGGGGCATTCAGTACTTC	CASSRDRGIQYF
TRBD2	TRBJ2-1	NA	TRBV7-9	TGTGCCAGCAGGAACACCCCGGGACTAGCAACACAGAAGTTCTTC	CASRNTPGLATQKFF
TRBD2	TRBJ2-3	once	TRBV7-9	TGTGCCAGCAGCATAGGGACTAGCGGTACAGATACGCAGTATTTT	CASSIGTSGTDTQYF
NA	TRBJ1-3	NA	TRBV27	TGTGCCAGCAGTATCTCAGGGCTCTCTCGAAACACCATATATTTT	CASSISGLSRNTIYF
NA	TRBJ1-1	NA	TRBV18	TGTGCCAGCTATCTGGGTACAGGGCTTTTGAACACTGAAGCTTTCTTT	CASYLGTGLLNTEAFF
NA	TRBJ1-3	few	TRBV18	TGTGCCAGCTCACCAACAGTGGAAGGGGCAAGTGGAAACACCATATATTTT	CASSPTVEGASGNTIYF
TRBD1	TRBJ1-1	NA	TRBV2	TGTGCCAGCACGATAGACAGGGGAGGAGACACTGAAGCTTTCTTT	CASTIDRGGDTEAFF
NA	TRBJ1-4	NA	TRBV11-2	TGTGCCAGCAGCTTAGATCCTCCCCCTCGCGGGAATGAAAAACTGTTTTTT	CASSLDPPPRGNEKLFF
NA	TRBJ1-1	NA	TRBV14	TGTGCCAGCAGCCAACTCATACAGAACACTGAAGCTTTCTTT	CASSQLIQNTEAFF
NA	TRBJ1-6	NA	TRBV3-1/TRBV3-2	TGTGCCAGCAGATCCGGCGGGGGTAGGAATTCACCCCTCCACTTT	CASRSGGGRNSPLHF
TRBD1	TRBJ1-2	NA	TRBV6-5	TGTGCCAGCAGTTACGGTACAGGGGGCACCTATGGCTACACCTTC	CASSYGTGGTYGYTF